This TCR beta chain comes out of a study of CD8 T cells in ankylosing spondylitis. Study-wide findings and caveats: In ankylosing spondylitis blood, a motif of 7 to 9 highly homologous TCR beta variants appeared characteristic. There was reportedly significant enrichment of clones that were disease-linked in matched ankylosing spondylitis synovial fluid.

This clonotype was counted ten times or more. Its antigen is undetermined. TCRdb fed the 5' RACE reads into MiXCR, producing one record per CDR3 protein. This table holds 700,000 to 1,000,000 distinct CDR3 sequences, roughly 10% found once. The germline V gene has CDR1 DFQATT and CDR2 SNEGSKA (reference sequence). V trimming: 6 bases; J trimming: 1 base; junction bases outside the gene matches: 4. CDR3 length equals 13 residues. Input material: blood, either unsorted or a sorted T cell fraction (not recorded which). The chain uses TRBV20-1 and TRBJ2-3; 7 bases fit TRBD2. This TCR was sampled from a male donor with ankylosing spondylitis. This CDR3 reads CSARDYRTDTQYF. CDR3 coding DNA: TGCAGTGCGAGGGACTATCGCACAGATACGCAGTATTTT.